Presented here are 9 T cell receptor beta chains from one specimen sequenced in a study of T cells in Graves' hyperthyroidism and ophthalmopathy. Researchers took RNA transcripts and amplified the TCR beta CDR3 regions from them. The HTBI primer set was used in a first-round RT-PCR of the TCR CDR3. TCRdb re-called the multiplex PCR reads through MiXCR, storing one row per CDR3 protein. Of roughly 570,000 distinct CDR3 sequences detected, about half appear once; the ten largest clones hold around 8%. Sequenced sample: peripheral blood or thyroid tissue (not recorded which). These receptors were obtained from a woman younger than 35 with Graves' hyperthyroidism.

This clonotype was seen just once. J is TRBJ2-3 and V is TRBV4-1; D is ambiguous. The CDR3 runs 17 residues. CDR1 MGHRA and CDR2 YSYEKL come from the germline V gene. Trimming took off 0 bases at V and 2 bases at J, with 15 bases between the two ends. The CDR3 nucleotides are TGCGCCAGCAGCCAAGATAGGCGCCGAGATCTCACAGATACGCAGTATTTT. The encoded protein is CASSQDRRRDLTDTQYF.

This clonotype came up many times. Here the CDR3 DNA reads TGCAGTGCTAGACCATTCGGGGTCTTCTACGAGCAGTACTTC. It yields the protein CSARPFGVFYEQYF. The chain recombines TRBV20-1 with TRBJ2-7; possible D gene TRBD2, 5 bases. This CDR3 has 14 residues. V was shortened by 2 bases and J by 3 bases, with 14 bases between the two germline ends. Germline CDR1 is DFQATT and CDR2 is SNEGSKA (reference sequence).

CDR3 protein: CSQVTPWDYGYTF. CDR3 nucleotides: TGCAGCCAAGTTACCCCTTGGGACTATGGCTACACCTTC. The V call is TRBV29-1, the J call TRBJ1-2; no definite D call. Germline V gene lookup returns CDR1 SQVTM and CDR2 ANQGSEA. This CDR3 has 13 amino acids. The V and J ends lost 8 bases and 3 bases respectively, with 16 bases between them. The variable domain in full, with the rest retrieved from reference TRBV29-1 and TRBJ1-2, is SAVISQKPSRDICQRGTSLTIQCQVDSQVTMMFWYRQQPGQSLTLIATANQGSEATYESGFVIDKFPISRPNLTFSTLTVSNMSPEDSSIYLCSQVTPWDYGYTFGSGTRLTVV.

This clonotype was picked up a small number of times. The genes are TRBV19 and TRBJ2-5; TRBD2 matches 12 bases. Germline assignment: CDR1 LNHDA and CDR2 SQIVND (reference sequence). With V trimmed by 5 bases and J by 5 bases, 6 bases remained unmatched. This CDR3 has 15 amino acids. DNA of the CDR3: TGTGCCAGTAGTCGACTAGCGGGAGTAGAGGAGACCCAGTACTTC. This codes for CASSRLAGVEETQYF. The whole variable domain, filled in from reference TRBV19 and TRBJ2-5, reads DGGITQSPKYLFRKEGQNVTLSCEQNLNHDAMYWYRQDPGQGLRLIYYSQIVNDFQKGDIAEGYSVSREKKESFPLTVTSAQKNPTAFYLCASSRLAGVEETQYFGPGTRLLVL.

This clonotype was observed a few times. V gene TRBV27 combines with J gene TRBJ2-7, with 10 bases lining up with TRBD1. Looked up from germline, CDR1 is MNHEY and CDR2 is SMNVEV (reference sequence). The CDR3 extends over 17 amino acids. The V and J ends lost 3 bases and 0 bases, in that order; junction bases with no gene match: 8. CDR3 nucleotide sequence: TGTGCCAGCAGTTTGGTCGGGGGACAGGGGCACTCCTACGAGCAGTACTTC. Encoded protein: CASSLVGGQGHSYEQYF.

The chain recombines TRBV29-1 with TRBJ1-5; TRBD1 matches at 8 bases. Trimming at V came to 5 bases and at J to 0 bases, leaving 9 bases not matched to a gene. This CDR3 has 16 residues. Germline CDR1 is SQVTM and CDR2 is ANQGSEA. This CDR3 reads CSVRQGRDYSNQPQHF. The CDR3, as DNA: TGCAGCGTTAGACAGGGGCGCGATTATAGCAATCAGCCCCAGCATTTT.

This clonotype was seen a handful of times. The J gene is TRBJ1-2, the V gene TRBV6-2 or TRBV6-3; TRBD1 matches at 11 bases. Germline assignment: CDR1 MNHEY and CDR2 SVGEGT. V lost 4 bases to trimming and J lost 3 bases; unmatched junction nucleotides: 4. CDR3 length: 15 amino acids. The CDR3 nucleotides are TGTGCCAGCAGTTCCGGGACAGGGGGTGACTATGGCTACACCTTC. Translating it yields CASSSGTGGDYGYTF.

This clonotype was picked up many times. The J gene is TRBJ2-5, the V gene TRBV4-3; TRBD2 matches at 8 bases. The J segment lost 4 bases and the V segment lost 4 bases, leaving 14 bases of the junction unmatched. This CDR3 is built from 17 residues. Germline V gene data show CDR1 as LGHNA and CDR2 as YSLEER. CDR3 protein: CASSRVFYREGPETQYF. The CDR3 nucleotides read TGCGCCAGCAGCCGGGTCTTTTACCGGGAGGGCCCAGAGACCCAGTACTTC.

On this clonotype itself: One junction end does not reproduce the germline sequence, and a read error may be involved. This rearrangement joins TRBV29-1 to TRBJ2-7; 9 nucleotides align to TRBD2. Per the germline V gene, CDR1 is SQVTM and CDR2 is ANQGSEA. This CDR3 contains 14 residues. The CDR3 DNA is TGCAGCGATGAAGGGCGGGAGGGATCCTACGAGCAGTACTTC. Translated: CSDEGREGSYEQYF.